This T cell receptor beta chain was identified in a study of a mutant IDH1 vaccine in newly diagnosed glioma. TCRdb's copy holds only in-frame clones and misses some; the assay was immunoSEQ multiplex PCR. The sample contains some 19,000 clones, roughly 88% of which appear only once. Germline CDR1 is WSHSY and CDR2 is SAAADI. V was shortened by 4 bases and J by 0 bases, with 11 bases between the two germline ends. The CDR3 runs 15 residues. About this clone: Its matching antigen is unknown.

Overall study findings and caveats: Apparently unrelated to pseudoprogression were changes in the top peripheral T cell clonotypes.

The time point: baseline, week 1 (first vaccination visit). The treatment is: pre-vaccination baseline after standard-of-care therapy. The study enrolled donors with new WHO grade 3 or 4 IDH1-mutant, ATRX-lost astrocytomas. The receptor comes from a man aged 35 to 55 with glioma. The source material was PBMCs, sampled from a glioma patient treated with radiotherapy, temozolomide or both. The V gene is TRBV10-2, the J gene TRBJ2-3; weak D call: TRBD2 (5 bases). CDR3 sequence reads: CASSGRTPSTDTQYF. The CDR3 DNA sequence: TGCGCCAGCAGTGGAAGGACTCCCAGCACAGATACGCAGTATTTT.